At least ten counts were recorded for the clone carrying this T cell receptor beta chain. Its specificity is not known. TCRdb re-called the RT-PCR reads with MiXCR, one entry per CDR3 protein. In the table there are almost 600,000 distinct CDR3 sequences, around 15% of which are singletons. The data originate from a study of response to subunit inactivated influenza vaccine. Study results and limitations: The authors put forward the suggestion that each seasonal influenza vaccination may bring in only a limited number of new T cells.

Sequenced here: PBMCs from blood, sampled roughly 12 days after vaccination. This sequence was found in a man aged 45-65 years who received an inactivated influenza vaccine.

CDR3 region: CASRGDLTEEKLFF. CDR3 sequence (DNA): TGTGCCAGCAGGGGGGACCTAACGGAGGAAAAACTGTTTTTT. V usage is TRBV12-3 or TRBV12-4 and J usage is TRBJ1-4; tentatively, D is TRBD1 (5 bases). Trimming pared 6 bases from V and 8 bases from J, leaving 16 bases between. The CDR3 sequence is 14 residues long.